A single T cell receptor beta chain is shown here with its context. The data originate from a study of blood T cell repertoires in COVID-19. Study details: COVID-19 samples from acute and convalescent phases originated in the United States, Italy and Spain. The analysed material was cDNA or gDNA that came from T cells, B-cell-depleted T cells, or PBMCs.

In the authors' methods: Nucleated cell number was recorded as an estimate derived from reference gene primer amplification. Repertoires were generated with immunoSEQ multiplex PCR, while TCRdb's copy carries only in-frame clones and drops some. For V, J and clone size, that table is used; D and trimming come from the DNA. The table has a few hundred thousand clones, about 88% seen once. There are 14 residues in the CDR3. CDR1 is SQVTM and CDR2 is ANQGSEA in the germline V gene. V was pared by 1 base and J by 8 bases, with 17 bases between. Specimen: peripheral blood. This receptor was taken from a young man with active or convalescent COVID-19. The chain employs TRBV29-1 and TRBJ1-2; D unresolved. CDR3 in DNA: TGCAGCGTTGAAGGGGTGGGAGACGAGAGGGGCTACACCTTC. Residues: CSVEGVGDERGYTF. Full variable domain (missing parts from reference TRBV29-1 and TRBJ1-2): SAVISQKPSRDICQRGTSLTIQCQVDSQVTMMFWYRQQPGQSLTLIATANQGSEATYESGFVIDKFPISRPNLTFSTLTVSNMSPEDSSIYLCSVEGVGDERGYTFGSGTRLTVV.